This paragraph covers one TCR beta chain sequence. The data were taken from a study of blood T cell repertoires in COVID-19. V trimming: 4 bases; J trimming: 4 bases; junction bases outside the gene matches: 10. The CDR3 has 16 residues. CDR1 is MNHEY and CDR2 is SVGEGT in the germline V gene. The data were produced by immunoSEQ multiplex PCR, yet TCRdb's version contains in-frame clones alone and is incomplete. The table includes roughly 150,000 clones, 88% detected once. The clonotype originates from a man in his forties or fifties who had recovered from COVID-19. This chain joins TRBV6-2 or TRBV6-3 and TRBJ2-7, with 10 bases fitting TRBD1. Sequencing was performed on peripheral blood. In nucleotides, the CDR3 is TGTGCCAGCAGTTTTGCGGGACAGGGGTTTATGTACGAGCAGTACTTC. Its translation: CASSFAGQGFMYEQYF.